This T cell receptor (beta chain) was sequenced in a study of T cell responses to AZD1222 COVID-19 vaccine (dated by TCRdb to the early 2020s). Turning to the overall study: A total of just over 230 trial participants underwent TCR sequencing, of whom about 200 received two doses of AZD1222 and around 26 received two doses of the MenACWY control vaccine. Trial participants were enrolled by age into subgroups of 18-55, 56-69 and 70-plus years, and around 140, 26 and 57 TCR-sequenced participants, respectively, were included in these subgroups.

The investigation overall reported the following: No day 14 peak-response samples were available, so repertoires were characterized only after the peak T cell response. Vaccine-associated CD4 TCRs spanned the whole spike protein, with dominant responses in regions 160-218 and 743-854. The 56-69-year group was small, and its depth increase did not reach significance, likely because of low power. Participants were mostly white British, with more females than males. The authors suggested clonal diversity may have been underestimated. Epitopes outside the regions mutated in the B.1.351 and B.1.1.7 variants were reportedly recognized by nearly half of the unique spike-specific TCRs. A significant rise in spike-specific TCR breadth and depth was observed after two AZD1222 doses relative to day 0 and relative to MenACWY recipients. Conclusions about previously exposed vaccinees are limited because only 6 or 7 AZD1222 recipients were SARS-CoV-2 seropositive at baseline.

The CDR3 regions of human TCRbeta chains were analyzed by immunosequencing. The source study handled its data this way. Repertoire TCRs were matched against a reference library of SARS-CoV-2-specific TCRs generated with the MIRA antigen-specificity platform. Breadth was defined as the fraction of unique TCRs that were SARS-CoV-2-associated. Depth was defined as the fraction of total T cells that were SARS-CoV-2-associated. Using the MIRA data, each spike-specific TCR was assigned both to the spike region to which the TCR was reactive and to a CD4 or CD8 class. Log10-transformed breadth and depth values were compared by one-way ANOVA with Sidak's multiple comparisons tests. Sourced from immuneACCESS, this table was stored by TCRdb with only in-frame sequences that have V and J called. A share of the clones is absent; for the studies checked, an unresolved V gene accounts for under half, and the remainder has no known explanation. The V and J calls and clone size come from that table; D and trimming were worked out from the DNA. In all, the sample holds about 160,000 clones, and approximately 92% of those were seen once. The ten largest clonotypes hold 3.2% of the sample.

A word on this clone: The antigen it recognizes is unknown. Nothing much larger sits one base from this clone, and base qualities are not available.

The sample's time point label is to be understood as: about 28 days (+/-7) after the second vaccine dose. Because spike-specific TCR depth and breadth did not differ between the two schedules, AZD1222 recipients who got a second dose at roughly 4 weeks were pooled with those who got a second dose at roughly 12 weeks. Vaccinee samples came from UK trials COV001 and COV002, including a single-blind randomized controlled phase 2/3 trial of AZD1222 (ChAdOx1 nCoV-19) in healthy adults. For TCRbeta chain sequencing, PBMC samples from trial participants were taken at day 0 and at day 28 after the second dose. The CDR3 measures 16 amino acids from cysteine to phenylalanine. CDR3 DNA is the only sequence kept; it has 48 bases, read in frame from the first base. As encoded in the germline V gene, CDR1 is SGDLS while CDR2 is YYNGEE. V ends up 2 bases short and J 4 bases short, with an unmatched junction base count of 4.

This specimen was peripheral blood, taken 28 days after the second AZD1222 dose. The sequence came from an adult who received the AZD1222 COVID-19 vaccine. The V gene is TRBV9 and the J gene is TRBJ2-1, and TRBD2 aligns with 12 junction nucleotides. At the DNA level, the sequence is TGTGCCAGCAGCGTGGCCGGGACTAGCGGGTACAATGAGCAGTTCTTC. This gives the protein CASSVAGTSGYNEQFF.